Listed below are T cell receptor beta chains from one sample, sequenced in a study of T cell responses to AZD1222 COVID-19 vaccine. The table came from immunoSEQ multiplex PCR; TCRdb's copy has only in-frame clones and leaves some out. This table has around 140,000 clones, approximately 90% appearing once. The sample was peripheral blood, taken on day 0 of AZD1222 vaccination. These receptor sequences come from an adult in good health. Each CDR3 is given with its conserved first and last residue. D genes are given only for firm matches. Rows may omit the clone size; those that give it use once, few, many or a size class.

V gene	J gene	CDR3 length	clone size	D gene	CDR3 DNA	CDR3 protein
TRBV30	TRBJ1-5	14	-	-	TGTGCCTGGAGTGTGGGCGACGCGGCTCAGCCCCAGCATTTT	CAWSVGDAAQPQHF
TRBV4-2	TRBJ2-3	17	-	TRBD2	TGTGCCAGCAGCCGCCCTGGGGCGGGGGGGAAAGCAGATACGCAGTATTTT	CASSRPGAGGKADTQYF
TRBV24-1	TRBJ2-1	17	-	TRBD2	TGTGCCACCAGTGATTTTTTAGGGACTAGCGCGTACAATGAGCAGTTCTTC	CATSDFLGTSAYNEQFF
TRBV5-1	TRBJ1-4	15	-	-	TGCGCCAGCAGCTTGGATCCGGGATTACGGGAAAAACTGTTTTTT	CASSLDPGLREKLFF
TRBV6-2/TRBV6-3	TRBJ2-3	16	-	TRBD1	TGTGCCAGCAGTTACGGCGGGACAGGTATTTCAGATACGCAGTATTTT	CASSYGGTGISDTQYF
TRBV11-1	TRBJ2-5	13	-	-	TGTGCCAGCAGTTCTAACAGGGAGCAGACCCAGTACTTC	CASSSNREQTQYF
TRBV3-1/TRBV3-2	TRBJ2-7	15	-	TRBD1	TGTGCCAGCAGATCCACCGGGACAGGGTATTACGAGCAGTACTTC	CASRSTGTGYYEQYF
TRBV19	TRBJ2-7	13	-	-	TGTGCCAGCGGTACAGACGTAGCCTACGAGCAGTACTTC	CASGTDVAYEQYF
TRBV9	TRBJ1-2	14	once	-	TGTGCCAGCAGCGGGGGGGAAGGTTTCGATGGCTACACCTTC	CASSGGEGFDGYTF
TRBV4-2	TRBJ2-7	17	-	TRBD2	TGTGCCAGCAGCCAAGAAGAGGCGGGAGCGAGCTCCTACGAGCAGTACTTC	CASSQEEAGASSYEQYF
TRBV28	TRBJ2-7	18	-	-	TGTGCCAGCAGTCCTACTGATTGGACAGCTTTGAGCTCCTACGAGCAGTACTTC	CASSPTDWTALSSYEQYF
TRBV29-1	TRBJ2-7	13	-	-	TGCAGCGTTGAAGTACCAGGGTTCTACGAGCAGTACTTC	CSVEVPGFYEQYF
TRBV7-8	TRBJ2-1	15	once	TRBD2	TGTGCCAGCAGCCCCCGCAGCGGGGGGGGAAATGAGCAGTTCTTC	CASSPRSGGGNEQFF
TRBV4-1	TRBJ1-2	14	once	TRBD1	TGCGCCAGCACAGGACAGGGGGTAAACTATGGCTACACCTTC	CASTGQGVNYGYTF
TRBV7-8	TRBJ2-7	14	-	TRBD2	TGTGCCAGCAGCTTAGCCGGGGGGACCTACGAGCAGTACTTC	CASSLAGGTYEQYF
TRBV6-5	TRBJ2-7	13	-	-	TGTGCCAGCAGTTACGGACAGTTATACGAGCAGTACTTC	CASSYGQLYEQYF
TRBV7-9	TRBJ2-5	12	few	-	TGTGCCAGCAGCTTAGTGGGCGGGACCCAGTACTTC	CASSLVGGTQYF
TRBV19	TRBJ2-3	11	-	-	TGTGCCACAAAGGGGATTCATACGCAGTATTTT	CATKGIHTQYF
TRBV9	TRBJ2-1	13	-	-	TGTGCCAGCAGCCCGCGACTTGGGAATGAGCAGTTCTTC	CASSPRLGNEQFF
TRBV9	TRBJ1-2	14	-	TRBD1	TGTGCCAGCAGCGAGGGACAGGGGCGCTATGGCTACACCTTC	CASSEGQGRYGYTF
TRBV7-9	TRBJ2-3	13	-	-	TGTGCCAGCAGCTTAATCAGCACAGATACGCAGTATTTT	CASSLISTDTQYF
TRBV7-3	TRBJ1-1	13	-	-	TGTGCCAGCAGCTTGACGGTGAACACTGAAGCTTTCTTT	CASSLTVNTEAFF
TRBV11-1	TRBJ2-2	14	-	-	TGTGCCAGCAGCCCCCCGTATCGGGGCGGGGAGCTGTTTTTT	CASSPPYRGGELFF
TRBV7-9	TRBJ1-1	13	once	TRBD1	TGTGCCAGCCTGGAGGGGGCTGACACTGAAGCTTTCTTT	CASLEGADTEAFF
TRBV5-1	TRBJ2-1	15	once	TRBD2	TGCGCCAGCAGCGGGGACTTAGCGGGGGCGGTTGAGCAGTTCTTC	CASSGDLAGAVEQFF
TRBV5-6	TRBJ2-5	13	-	-	TGTGCCAGCATCGGGACACCTCAAGAGACCCAGTACTTC	CASIGTPQETQYF
TRBV20-1	TRBJ2-7	11	-	-	TGCAGTCTCTTTAGCTTGGACGAGCAGTACTTC	CSLFSLDEQYF